The 3 T cell receptor beta chains below were found in one sample sequenced in a study of blood T cell repertoires in COVID-19. Clones were sequenced by immunoSEQ multiplex PCR, and TCRdb holds only the in-frame ones, with some missing. The data contain 50,000 to 75,000 clones, around nine tenths of them seen just once; the ten biggest clones take up roughly 1.5%. The sequencing sample was made of peripheral blood. All receptors come from a man aged 55 to 69 with acute or convalescent COVID-19.

This chain uses TRBV5-1 with TRBJ2-2, with TRBD1 matching over 8 bases. After removal of 1 base from V and 6 bases from J, the junction contained 5 bases not matched to a gene. The germline gives CDR1 SGHRS, CDR2 YFSETQ. CDR3 size: 15 residues. CDR3 sequence reads: CASSLSDRDPGELFF. The CDR3 region has the DNA TGCGCCAGCAGCTTGTCGGACAGGGACCCCGGGGAGCTGTTTTTT.

The CDR3 DNA is TGTGCCAGCAGTTACTCGAATTGGGGGGACACTGAAGCTTTCTTT. As protein: CASSYSNWGDTEAFF. The V and J genes are TRBV6-6 and TRBJ1-1, with D possibly matching TRBD1 (5 bases). Germline CDR1 reads MNHNY; CDR2 reads SVGAGI (reference sequence). The V end was cut by 0 bases, the J end by 3 bases, with 11 bases between. The CDR3 consists of 15 residues.

This chain uses TRBV18 with TRBJ1-2; 9 bases map to TRBD1. The CDR3 length is 14 residues. CDR1 and CDR2 (germline): KGHSH, LQKENI. V shed 6 bases, J shed 4 bases, and the junction held 6 bases outside the gene matches. Written as DNA, the CDR3 is TGTGCCAGCTCTCCTGACAGGGGGATCTATGGCTACACCTTC. Translation: CASSPDRGIYGYTF.